The following is a TCR beta chain sequence with its context. Its antigen is unknown. These data are taken from a study of cytomegalovirus exposure and HLA in healthy donors. Whole-study results and caveats: Accounts indicate the classifier identified cytomegalovirus status with strong specificity and sensitivity. CMV antigen specificity of three CMV-associated chains was confirmed in vitro.

TCRdb keeps only in-frame clones here, not all; method: immunoSEQ multiplex PCR. This sample yields 100,000 to 150,000 clones, of which roughly 91% are seen a single time; about 3% belongs to the top ten. Sequencing input: PBMCs. The sequence was collected from a man aged 25 to 40 in good health and CMV-seronegative.

For the CDR3, the DNA is TGTGCCAGCAGTCCCCGGACAGGGCGGCAAGAGACCCAGTACTTC. Amino acid sequence: CASSPRTGRQETQYF. J is TRBJ2-5 and V is TRBV2; 8 positions agree with TRBD1. This CDR3 region has 15 residues. The V and J ends lost 5 bases and 2 bases, in that order; junction bases with no gene match: 7. Germline V gene sequence: CDR1 SNHLY, CDR2 FYNNEI.